The clone carrying this T cell receptor (beta chain) has only one observation. Trimming at V came to 0 bases and at J to 4 bases, leaving 7 bases not matched to a gene. Germline V lookup: CDR1 LNHNV, CDR2 YYDKDF (reference sequence). This CDR3 is built from 16 residues. Reverse transcription of about 0.5 to 1 ug RNA used random hexamers. Amplification of TCR beta CDR3 across 54 Vbeta and 13 Jbeta was performed with immunoSEQ multiplex PCR. TCRdb re-analysed the immunoSEQ multiplex PCR reads in MiXCR, keeping a single row per CDR3 protein. The sample holds about 150,000 distinct CDR3 sequences; approximately 96% are singletons and the top ten take 0.11%. The data belong to a study of CD8 T cells in Susac syndrome. CD8+ and CD4+ T cells circulating in blood were sequenced for TCR beta.

This TCR was recovered from a human donor with multiple sclerosis. V is TRBV15 and J is TRBJ2-5, with 8 nucleotides matching TRBD1. The sequenced sample was CD4+ T cells from PBMCs. The CDR3 loop reads CATSREHQGAGETQYF. CDR3 DNA sequence: TGTGCCACCAGCAGAGAGCACCAGGGGGCAGGAGAGACCCAGTACTTC.